This TCR beta chain was observed in a study of T cell responses to AZD1222 COVID-19 vaccine. Whole-study results and caveats: Donors were mostly white British, more females; clonal diversity possibly underestimated. The study found vaccine-associated CD4 TCRs spanning spike, dominant at 160-218 and 743-854. Targets within unmutated variant regions were reportedly found for nearly half of spike-specific TCRs.

The assay was immunoSEQ multiplex PCR, and TCRdb's table has in-frame clones only and misses some. Here the sample spans hundreds of thousands of clones, around 93% being singletons. The CDR3 length is 16 residues. Per germline, CDR1 LGHDT and CDR2 YNNKEL (reference sequence). To note about this clone: Its target is not known. At one boundary the junction diverges from the germline segment, which might be a read error.

The specimen comprised peripheral blood, sampled on day 0 of MenACWY control vaccination. The V gene is TRBV3-1 (or the pseudogene TRBV3-2), the J gene TRBJ1-5; D not resolved. The source is an adult in good health. CDR3 amino acids: CASSQGLAPKGQPQHF. CDR3 coding DNA: TGTGCCAGCAGTCAAGGCCTCGCCCCGAAGGGTCAGCCCCAGCATTTT.